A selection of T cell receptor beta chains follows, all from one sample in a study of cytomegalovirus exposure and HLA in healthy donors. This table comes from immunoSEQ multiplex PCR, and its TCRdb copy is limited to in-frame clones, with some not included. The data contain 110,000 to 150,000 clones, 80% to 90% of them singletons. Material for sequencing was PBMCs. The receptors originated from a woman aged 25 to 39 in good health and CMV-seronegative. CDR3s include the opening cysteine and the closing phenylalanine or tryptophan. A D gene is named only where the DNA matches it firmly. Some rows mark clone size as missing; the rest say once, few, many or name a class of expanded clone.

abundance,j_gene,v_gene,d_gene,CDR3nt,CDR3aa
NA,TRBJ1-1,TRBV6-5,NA,TGTGCCAGCAGTTACTCGGAGAAGAACACTGAAGCTTTCTTT,CASSYSEKNTEAFF
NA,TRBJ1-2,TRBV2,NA,TGTGCCAGCAGTGGGACACCGAATTATGGCTACACCTTC,CASSGTPNYGYTF
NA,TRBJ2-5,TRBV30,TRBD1,TGTGCCTGGACACGGCAGGGGGTGGCCCAGTACTTC,CAWTRQGVAQYF
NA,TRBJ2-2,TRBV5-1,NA,TGCGCCAGCAGCTTGGGACTACCGAACACCGGGGAGCTGTTTTTT,CASSLGLPNTGELFF
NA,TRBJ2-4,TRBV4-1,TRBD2,TGCGCCAGCAGCCCCCCCAGGGCGGGAGACATTCAGTACTTC,CASSPPRAGDIQYF
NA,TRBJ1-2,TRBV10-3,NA,TGTGCCATCAGTGAGTCATCAGTCTATGGCTACACCTTC,CAISESSVYGYTF
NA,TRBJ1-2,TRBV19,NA,TGTGCCAGTAGCATCGGATGGGGGGGGCCGACCCTATCTTCTGGCTACACCTTC,CASSIGWGGPTLSSGYTF
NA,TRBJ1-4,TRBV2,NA,TGTGCCAGCAGTGGGACAGAAGAAGAGCTGTTTTTT,CASSGTEEELFF
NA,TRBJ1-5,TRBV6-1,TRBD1,TGTGCCAGCAGATACACGGGACAGGGAGATCAGCCCCAGCATTTT,CASRYTGQGDQPQHF
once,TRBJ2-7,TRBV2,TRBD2,TGTGCCAGCAGTGAAATAGCGGGGGGCGCCTACGAGCAGTACTTC,CASSEIAGGAYEQYF
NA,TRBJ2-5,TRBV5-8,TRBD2,TGTGCCAGCAGCTCGGGACTAGCGGGTGGAGAGACCCAGTACTTC,CASSSGLAGGETQYF
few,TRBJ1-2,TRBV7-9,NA,TGTGCCAGCAGCCCCCTTGACTATGGCTACACCTTC,CASSPLDYGYTF
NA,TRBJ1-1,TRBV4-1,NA,TGCGCCAGCAGCCAAGATGGTCGGGTGAACACTGAAGCTTTCTTT,CASSQDGRVNTEAFF
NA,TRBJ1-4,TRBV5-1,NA,TGCGCCAGCAGCTTGGCCGGGGCAACTAATGAAAAACTGTTTTTT,CASSLAGATNEKLFF
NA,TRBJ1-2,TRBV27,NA,TGTGCCAGCAGTTCATCCATGGGCGGCTACACCTTC,CASSSSMGGYTF
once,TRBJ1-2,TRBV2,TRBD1,TGTGCCAGCAGGGTGGGACAGAGCACCTATGGCTACACCTTC,CASRVGQSTYGYTF
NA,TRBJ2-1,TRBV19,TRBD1,TGTGCCAGTAGTATAGCGGGACAGGGGCCGGAGGGGCAGTTCTTC,CASSIAGQGPEGQFF
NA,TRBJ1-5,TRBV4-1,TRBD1,TGCGCCAGCAGCCTCACTGGACAGGGTGATCAGCCCCAGCATTTT,CASSLTGQGDQPQHF
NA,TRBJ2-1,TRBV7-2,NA,TGTGCCAGCAGCTTAAGCTGGGGCGCCAACAATGAGCAGTTCTTC,CASSLSWGANNEQFF
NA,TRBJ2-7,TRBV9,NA,TGTGCCAGCAGCATCGCCGGGAACTCCTACGAGCAGTACTTC,CASSIAGNSYEQYF
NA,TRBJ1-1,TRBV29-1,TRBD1,TGCAGCGTACACGGACAGGTGAACACTGAAGCTTTCTTT,CSVHGQVNTEAFF
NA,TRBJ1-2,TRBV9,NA,TGTGCCAGCGGAACAGGGACTACTAACTATGGCTACACCTTC,CASGTGTTNYGYTF
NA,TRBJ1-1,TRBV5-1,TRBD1,TGCGCCAGCAGCCTTGGGACAGGGTGGGATACTGAAGCTTTCTTT,CASSLGTGWDTEAFF
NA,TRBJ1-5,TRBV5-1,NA,TGCGCCAGCAGCCCCCTGGGAGTCGACAATCAGCCCCAGCATTTT,CASSPLGVDNQPQHF
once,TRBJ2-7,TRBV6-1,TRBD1,TGTGCCAGCAGGAGGGACAGGGTGACCTACGAGCAGTACTTC,CASRRDRVTYEQYF
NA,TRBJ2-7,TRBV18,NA,TGTGCCAGCTCACCAGGGGGGTCCCAGAACGAGCAGTACTTC,CASSPGGSQNEQYF
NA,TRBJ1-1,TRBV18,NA,TGTGCCAGCTCACCATCGGTGAACACTGAAGCTTTCTTT,CASSPSVNTEAFF
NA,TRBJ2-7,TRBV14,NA,TGTGCCAGCAGCCAACCGGGATTAGGTGATTACGAGCAGTACTTC,CASSQPGLGDYEQYF
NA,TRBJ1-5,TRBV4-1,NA,TGCGCCAGCAGCCAAGATTTGGCGGCCCTCGGCAATCAGCCCCAGCATTTT,CASSQDLAALGNQPQHF
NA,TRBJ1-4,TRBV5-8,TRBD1,TGTGCCAGCAGCTTGGGGGACAGGGGGCAGGAAAAACTGTTTTTT,CASSLGDRGQEKLFF
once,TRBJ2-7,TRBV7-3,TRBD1,TGTGCCAGCAGCTTAGCAGGGACAGGGTTCGAGCAGTACTTC,CASSLAGTGFEQYF
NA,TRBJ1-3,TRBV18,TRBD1,TGTGCCAGCTCACCATCGACCAAAGGACAGGGAGGTGGAAACACCATATATTTT,CASSPSTKGQGGGNTIYF
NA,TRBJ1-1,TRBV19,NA,TGTGCCAGTAGTTATGACGGGGGAAACACTGAAGCTTTCTTT,CASSYDGGNTEAFF
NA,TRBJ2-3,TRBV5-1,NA,TGCGCCAGCAGCTTGGGACAGCTAACTAGCACAGATACGCAGTATTTT,CASSLGQLTSTDTQYF
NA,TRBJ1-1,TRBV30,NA,TGTGCCTGGAGGACCCAGGGAAACACTGAAGCTTTCTTT,CAWRTQGNTEAFF
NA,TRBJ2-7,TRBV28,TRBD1,TGTGCCAGCAGTTCCTCTTGGGACAGTTCCTACGAGCAGTACTTC,CASSSSWDSSYEQYF
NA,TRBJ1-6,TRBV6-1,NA,TGTGCCAGTACCCTGGGCCAGCACTATAATTCACCCCTCCACTTT,CASTLGQHYNSPLHF
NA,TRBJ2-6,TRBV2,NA,TGTGCCAGCAGTGAAACCAGAACCGGGGCCAACGTCCTGACTTTC,CASSETRTGANVLTF
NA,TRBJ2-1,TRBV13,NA,TGTGCCAGCAGGCATCCCGGGATTATAGGCGAGCAGTTCTTC,CASRHPGIIGEQFF
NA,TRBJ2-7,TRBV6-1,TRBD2,TGTGCCAGCAGTGAATTATATAGCGGGGGTACCTACGAGCAGTACTTC,CASSELYSGGTYEQYF
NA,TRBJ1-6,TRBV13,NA,TGTGCCAGCAGCCTAGGCTTGAGAGGAAACCTCCACTTT,CASSLGLRGNLHF
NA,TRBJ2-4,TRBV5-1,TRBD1,TGCGCCAGCAGCCTAGGGACAGAACTAGCCAAAAACATTCAGTACTTC,CASSLGTELAKNIQYF
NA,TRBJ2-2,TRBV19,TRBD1,TGTGCCAGTAGGACAGGGCCCGGGGAGCTGTTTTTT,CASRTGPGELFF
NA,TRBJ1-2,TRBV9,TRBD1,TGTGCCAGCAGCTTACGGGACAGGGGACCCGAGGGCTACACCTTC,CASSLRDRGPEGYTF
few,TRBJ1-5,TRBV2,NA,TGTGCCAGCAGTCTTGACAGGAATCAGCCCCAGCATTTT,CASSLDRNQPQHF
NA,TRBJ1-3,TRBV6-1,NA,TGTGCCAGCAGGCGATGGGAGAGCTCTGGAAACACCATATATTTT,CASRRWESSGNTIYF
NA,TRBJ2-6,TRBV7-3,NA,TGTGCCAGCTCTTTAGCTGGGGCCAACGTCCTGACTTTC,CASSLAGANVLTF
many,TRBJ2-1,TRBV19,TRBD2,TGTGCCAGTAGTATCCTAGCGGGGGACGCTATTTCTTTCAATGAGCAGTTCTTC,CASSILAGDAISFNEQFF
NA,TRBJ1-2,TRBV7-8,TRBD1,TGTGCCAGCAGCTTAGACCAGGGGGCGAACTATGGCTACACCTTC,CASSLDQGANYGYTF
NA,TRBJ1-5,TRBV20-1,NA,TGCAGTGCTAGTGATAACAGAGTCCAGCATTTT,CSASDNRVQHF
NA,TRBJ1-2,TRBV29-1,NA,TGCAGCGTCCCCAGGTCCGGGATTAACTATGGCTACACCTTC,CSVPRSGINYGYTF
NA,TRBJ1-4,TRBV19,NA,TGTGCCAGTAGTATTCTGGGGCGCGATGAAAAACTGTTTTTT,CASSILGRDEKLFF
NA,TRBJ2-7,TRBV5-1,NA,TGCGCCAGCAGCTTGGATCTGGGGGGCTACGAGCAGTACTTC,CASSLDLGGYEQYF
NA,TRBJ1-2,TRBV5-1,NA,TGCGCCAGCAGCTACGGGGTCCCTAACTATGGCTACACCTTC,CASSYGVPNYGYTF
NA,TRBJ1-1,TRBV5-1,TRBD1,TGCGCCAGCAGCTTGGTAGGGACAGTGGGCACTGAAGCTTTCTTT,CASSLVGTVGTEAFF
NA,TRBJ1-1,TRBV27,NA,TGTGCCAGCAGTTTCGGACTCGGTTCTGAAGCTTTCTTT,CASSFGLGSEAFF